This T cell receptor (beta chain) appears in the sequencing data of a study of Ad26.COV2.S vaccination and SARS-CoV-2 variants. Whole-study results and caveats: Following vaccination, spike-specific CD8+ and CD4+ T cell responses reportedly exhibited substantial breadth.

This sample's treatment: about 20 received Ad26.COV2.S at low or high dose, single or two shots; about 5 received placebo; per-sample allocation not given. Collection of samples fell on day 63 after the first vaccine or placebo injection. Points on this clone: Its specificity is unknown.

This CDR3 contains 15 residues. Per germline, CDR1 SGHDT and CDR2 YYEEEE. Deletions cut 2 bases from V and 1 base from J, with 11 bases between. Method: immunoSEQ multiplex PCR; TCRdb's copy keeps in-frame clones and lacks some. The sample lists fewer than 900,000 clones, about 89% occurring once. The receptor comes from a person between 18 and 65 years old who received the Ad26.COV2.S COVID-19 vaccine or a placebo. The chain links TRBV5-6 to TRBJ2-3; perhaps D is TRBD1 or TRBD2 (5 bases each). Sequencing used peripheral blood, obtained in a trial of Ad26.COV2.S vaccine versus placebo. DNA for the CDR3: TGTGCCAGCAGCTTCCGGGACCTCCGCACAGATACGCAGTATTTT. It translates to CASSFRDLRTDTQYF.